This entry lists 24 T cell receptor beta chains sequenced from one sample in a study of beta chain features in type 1 diabetes (dated by TCRdb to 2016 to 2019). The paper's findings and limits, for the study overall: In all four CD4+ subsets, TCRB CDR3 length was moderately but significantly shorter in type 1 diabetes patients.

Library preparation used the immunoSEQ multiplex PCR assay. The High Capacity cDNA Reverse Transcription Kit was used to reverse transcribe all of the isolated RNA, meaning that expressed TCRB transcripts were what got sequenced. TCRdb took over this immuneACCESS table, retaining in-frame rearrangements with V and J assigned. Such tables are incomplete; in checked studies, under half of the missing clones stem from an unresolved V gene, and the remainder is unexplained. The table for this sample lists about 150,000 clones; 7.8% of them were counted only once. Jointly, the top ten make up about 0.9% of the sample. For these TCRs, the target antigens are not known. The sequenced material came from central memory CD4+ T cells from blood. These receptor sequences come from a woman aged 40 to 55 with type 1 diabetes.

This clone was observed a few times. The chain carries TRBV4-3 and TRBJ2-3; TRBD2 agrees at 8 bases. The CDR3 spans 15 residues. Germline V gene data show CDR1 as LGHNA and CDR2 as YSLEER. Unmatched junction bases numbered 5, after V lost 5 bases and J lost 1 base. The CDR3 DNA reads TGCGCCAGCAGCTCCCGGGGGGGTGGCACAGATACGCAGTATTTT. Amino acid sequence: CASSSRGGGTDTQYF.

This clone has just a few counts. V usage is TRBV9 and J usage is TRBJ2-3, with a weak D call TRBD2 (6 bases). The V end lost 0 bases, the J end lost 2 bases, and 10 bases lay between the germline ends. This CDR3 comprises 15 residues. Germline V gene lookup returns CDR1 SGDLS and CDR2 YYNGEE. Here the CDR3 reads CASSVAWGDTDTQYF. The DNA of the CDR3 is TGTGCCAGCAGCGTAGCTTGGGGGGACACAGATACGCAGTATTTT.

V and J are TRBV7-2 and TRBJ2-5, with 10 bases matching TRBD2. The CDR3 consists of 17 residues. Trimming at V came to 5 bases and at J to 8 bases, leaving 17 bases not matched to a gene. Germline V gene sequence: CDR1 SGHTA, CDR2 FQGNSA. The CDR3 DNA is TGTGCCAGCAGCGGGGCGAAGCGGGGGGGACTCCGTGAAACCCAGTACTTC. It is translated as CASSGAKRGGLRETQYF.

A few counts support this clone. The chain has TRBV29-1 and TRBJ1-2; D unresolved. In germline, CDR1 is SQVTM, CDR2 ANQGSEA. The CDR3 is 11 amino acids. V lost 7 bases to trimming and J lost 4 bases, with 10 bases between them. The DNA of the CDR3 is TGCAGCGCCGCGTCAGGCTATGGCTACACCTTC. Encoded protein: CSAASGYGYTF.

This clone came up once. The chain uses TRBV2 and TRBJ2-3; D ambiguous. Germline V gene data show CDR1 as SNHLY and CDR2 as FYNNEI. The V gene lost 9 bases and the J gene lost 2 bases, with 12 bases spanning the gap. The CDR3 is made up of 13 amino acids. The CDR3 protein is CASGLRITDTQYF. The CDR3 bases are TGTGCCAGTGGCCTGAGGATCACAGATACGCAGTATTTT.

This clone occurred a few times. CDR3 DNA sequence: TGCGCCAGCAGCCTAAAACAGGGCTCCTACAATGAGCAGTTCTTC. The encoded protein is CASSLKQGSYNEQFF. The chain joins TRBV4-3 to TRBJ2-1; D perhaps matches TRBD1 (6 bases). CDR3 size: 15 residues. Trimming stripped 4 bases from V and 0 bases from J, with 10 bases between. Germline CDR1 and CDR2: LGHNA and YSLEER.

Only a few counts were recorded for this clone. This chain joins TRBV4-3 and TRBJ2-3; weak D call: TRBD1 (5 bases). This CDR3 region has 13 residues. Trimming stripped 3 bases from V and 9 bases from J, with 13 bases between. In germline, CDR1 is LGHNA, CDR2 YSLEER. The CDR3 spells CASSQDIELTQYF. CDR3 coding DNA: TGCGCCAGCAGCCAGGACATCGAACTAACGCAGTATTTT.

This rearrangement joins TRBV7-2 to TRBJ1-5; tentative D call: TRBD1 (5 bases). The CDR3 totals 16 residues. CDR1 and CDR2 from the germline V gene are SGHTA and FQGNSA. V lost 2 bases to trimming and J lost 4 bases, with 15 bases between them. CDR3 region: CASSLTWGAGNQPQHF. The DNA of the CDR3 is TGTGCCAGCAGCTTAACATGGGGCGCAGGGAATCAGCCCCAGCATTTT.

The genes are TRBV6-5 and TRBJ1-6; 7 bases map to TRBD1. V trimming: 4 bases; J trimming: 5 bases; junction bases outside the gene matches: 5. The CDR3 consists of 15 residues. Germline V lookup: CDR1 MNHEY, CDR2 SVGAGI. CDR3: CASSSIGTDNSPLHF. CDR3 bases: TGTGCCAGCAGTTCTATCGGGACAGATAATTCACCCCTCCACTTT.

The genes are TRBV7-2 and TRBJ2-1; a possible D gene is TRBD2 (6 bases). V was pared by 5 bases and J by 7 bases, with 18 bases between. CDR1 SGHTA and CDR2 FQGNSA come from the germline V gene. The CDR3 has 15 residues. Here the CDR3 reads CASSDRESAGNEQFF. The CDR3 DNA sequence: TGTGCCAGCAGCGACCGGGAATCTGCGGGGAATGAGCAGTTCTTC.

The rearrangement joins TRBV19 to TRBJ1-5; a possible D gene is TRBD1 (6 bases). Trimming pared 7 bases from V and 4 bases from J, leaving 17 bases between. Germline V gene data show CDR1 as LNHDA and CDR2 as SQIVND (reference sequence). The CDR3 has 15 residues. The CDR3 sequence: CASTPLGGANQPQHF. CDR3 coding DNA: TGTGCCAGTACTCCATTGGGGGGGGCTAATCAGCCCCAGCATTTT.

This sequence joins TRBV4-3 and TRBJ2-7; TRBD1 matches 11 bases. Germline CDR1 LGHNA, CDR2 YSLEER. V shed 7 bases, J shed 6 bases, and the junction held 14 bases outside the gene matches. This CDR3 contains 16 residues. This CDR3 reads CASISIRTGGSCEQYF. CDR3 DNA sequence: TGCGCCAGCATATCGATCCGGACAGGGGGCAGCTGCGAGCAGTACTTC.

This CDR3 is CASSVAMAGGTDTQYF. Written as DNA, the CDR3 is TGTGCCAGCAGCGTAGCTATGGCGGGGGGCACAGATACGCAGTATTTT. V gene TRBV9 combines with J gene TRBJ2-3; 7 positions match TRBD2. CDR1 is SGDLS and CDR2 is YYNGEE in the germline V gene. Trimming cost V 0 bases and J 1 base; bases outside gene matches: 5. The CDR3 sequence is 16 residues long.

V is TRBV7-2 and J is TRBJ1-4; D not resolved. Germline V gene lookup returns CDR1 SGHTA and CDR2 FQGNSA. V was clipped by 5 bases and J by 4 bases, with 8 bases between them. This CDR3 is 13 amino acids long. CDR3 sequence: CASSEQYNEKLFF. Written as DNA, the CDR3 is TGTGCCAGCAGCGAACAGTATAATGAAAAACTGTTTTTT.

This clone was counted many times. The chain joins TRBV29-1 to TRBJ1-1, with 9 bases aligning to TRBD1. Germline V gene data show CDR1 as SQVTM and CDR2 as ANQGSEA. J gave up 7 bases and V 3 bases, and 6 bases lay outside the gene matches. The CDR3 consists of 13 residues. CDR3: CSVDPGQGLEAFF. CDR3 bases: TGCAGCGTTGATCCGGGACAGGGCCTTGAAGCTTTCTTT.

The sample holds a few counts of this clone. This chain links TRBV5-1 with TRBJ2-3; 10 bases align to TRBD2. CDR1 is SGHRS and CDR2 is YFSETQ in the germline V gene. Unmatched junction bases numbered 8, after V lost 4 bases and J lost 6 bases. The CDR3 is made up of 15 amino acids. The CDR3 coding sequence is TGCGCCAGCAGCGACGTAGCGGGGGGTCTCGATACGCAGTATTTT. This sequence encodes CASSDVAGGLDTQYF.

This clone was recorded a few times. The rearrangement uses TRBV2 and TRBJ2-5; a weak D match, TRBD1 (5 bases). The germline V gene encodes CDR1 SNHLY and CDR2 FYNNEI. V was cut by 6 bases and J by 5 bases, with 16 bases left in between. This CDR3 is built from 14 residues. The DNA of the CDR3 is TGTGCCAGCAGGGCCGGGTCTAAGGGGGAGACCCAGTACTTC. Amino acids: CASRAGSKGETQYF. Full variable domain (remainder filled in from reference TRBV2 and TRBJ2-5): EPEVTQTPSHQVTQMGQEVILRCVPISNHLYFYWYRQILGQKVEFLVSFYNNEISEKSEIFDDQFSVERPDGSNFTLKIRSTKLEDSAMYFCASRAGSKGETQYFGPGTRLLVL.

The gene calls are TRBV28 and TRBJ1-2; 9 bases agree with TRBD1. J lost 8 bases, V lost 8 bases, and 12 bases had no gene match. There are 14 residues in the CDR3. Germline CDR1 MDHEN, CDR2 SYDVKM. In nucleotides, the CDR3 is TGTGCCAGCGTCCCGGGACAGGGAAGGATCGGCTACACCTTC. Amino acids: CASVPGQGRIGYTF.

This clone was seen only a few times. The rearrangement uses TRBV27 and TRBJ1-4; 10 bases are a match to TRBD1. Germline V gives CDR1 MNHEY, CDR2 SMNVEV (reference sequence). This CDR3 contains 15 residues. Trimming removed 4 bases from V and 8 bases from J; junction bases left unmatched: 7. CDR3 sequence: CASSWTGGSGEKLFF. CDR3 coding DNA: TGTGCCAGCAGTTGGACAGGGGGAAGTGGCGAAAAACTGTTTTTT.

V and J are TRBV5-1 and TRBJ2-7; 12 nucleotides align to TRBD2. CDR3 length: 15 amino acids. The J segment lost 3 bases and the V segment lost 0 bases, leaving 1 base of the junction unmatched. Germline lookup yields CDR1 SGHRS and CDR2 YFSETQ. The CDR3 here is CASSLVTSGSYEQYF. The CDR3 DNA reads TGCGCCAGCAGCTTGGTGACTAGCGGGAGCTACGAGCAGTACTTC.

This clone has a handful of counts. V and J are TRBV28 and TRBJ1-5, with TRBD1 as a possible D gene (6 bases). The V gene's germline CDR1 is MDHEN and CDR2 SYDVKM. This CDR3 is built from 15 residues. V was shortened by 8 bases and J by 5 bases, with 19 bases between the two germline ends. The CDR3 nucleotides are TGTGCCAGCTGCACGATCAACAGGGTCGATCAGCCCCAGCATTTT. The encoded protein is CASCTINRVDQPQHF.

In this sample, this clone turned up a few times. This chain uses TRBV20-1 with TRBJ1-1; D ambiguous. The V gene's germline CDR1 is DFQATT and CDR2 SNEGSKA (reference sequence). This CDR3 spans 11 amino acids. Trimming took off 2 bases at V and 4 bases at J, with 5 bases between the two ends. The CDR3 sequence is CSARYSTEAFF. CDR3 sequence (DNA): TGCAGTGCTAGATACAGCACTGAAGCTTTCTTT.

The table lists this clone with a few counts. This chain joins TRBV4-1 and TRBJ2-1, with 8 bases lining up with TRBD2. CDR1 and CDR2 from the germline V gene are MGHRA and YSYEKL. J lost 9 bases, V lost 3 bases, and 4 bases had no gene match. The CDR3 is 13 amino acids. This CDR3 is CASSQDSGIEQFF. For the CDR3, the DNA is TGCGCCAGCAGCCAGGATAGCGGGATTGAGCAGTTCTTC.

This chain joins TRBV11-2 and TRBJ2-1, with D possibly TRBD2 on 6 matching bases. Trimming removed 3 bases from V and 4 bases from J, with 10 bases in between. This CDR3 has 14 amino acids. CDR1 SGHAT and CDR2 FQNNGV come from the germline V gene. CDR3 region: CASSFSGSYNEQFF. The CDR3 coding sequence is TGTGCCAGCAGCTTTAGCGGATCTTACAATGAGCAGTTCTTC.